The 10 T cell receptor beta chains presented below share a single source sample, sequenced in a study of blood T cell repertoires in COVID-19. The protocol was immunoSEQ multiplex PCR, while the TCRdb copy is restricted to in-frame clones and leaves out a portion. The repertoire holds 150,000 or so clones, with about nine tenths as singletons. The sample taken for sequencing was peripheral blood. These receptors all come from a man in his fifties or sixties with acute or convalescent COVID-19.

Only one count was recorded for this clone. CDR3 protein: CASSERRDRGYTF. The CDR3 bases are TGTGCCAGCAGTGAAAGGAGGGATAGGGGCTACACCTTC. The chain employs TRBV6-1 and TRBJ1-2; D uncertain. CDR1 and CDR2 from the germline V gene are MNHNS and SASEGT. The CDR3 sequence is 13 residues long. V was trimmed by 2 bases and J by 8 bases, leaving 12 bases between them.

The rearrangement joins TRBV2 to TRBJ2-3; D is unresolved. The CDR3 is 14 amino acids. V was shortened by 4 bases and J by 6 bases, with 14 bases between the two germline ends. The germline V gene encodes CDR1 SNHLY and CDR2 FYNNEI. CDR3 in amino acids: CASSVVATWDTQYF. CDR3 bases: TGTGCCAGCAGTGTTGTCGCGACTTGGGATACGCAGTATTTT. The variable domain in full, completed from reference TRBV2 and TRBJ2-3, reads EPEVTQTPSHQVTQMGQEVILRCVPISNHLYFYWYRQILGQKVEFLVSFYNNEISEKSEIFDDQFSVERPDGSNFTLKIRSTKLEDSAMYFCASSVVATWDTQYFGPGTRLTVL.

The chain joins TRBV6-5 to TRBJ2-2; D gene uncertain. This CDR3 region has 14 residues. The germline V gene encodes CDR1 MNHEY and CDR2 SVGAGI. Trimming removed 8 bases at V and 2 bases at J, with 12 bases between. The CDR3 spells CASLRSRNTGELFF. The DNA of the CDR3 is TGTGCCAGCCTAAGGAGTCGAAACACCGGGGAGCTGTTTTTT.

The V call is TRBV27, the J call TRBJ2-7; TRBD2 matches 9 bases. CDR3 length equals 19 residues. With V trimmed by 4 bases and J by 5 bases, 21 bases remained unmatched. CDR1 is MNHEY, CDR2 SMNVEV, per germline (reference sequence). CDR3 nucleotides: TGTGCCAGCAGTTCTTTGGGGGTGTTGGCGGGGGGGCCAGGGAACGAGCAGTACGTC. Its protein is CASSSLGVLAGGPGNEQYV.

The CDR3 bases are TGTGCCAGCAGGACAGGGGACCAGCCCCAGCATTTT. It specifies CASRTGDQPQHF. The chain joins TRBV12-3 or TRBV12-4 to TRBJ1-5, with 8 bases identical to TRBD1. The CDR3 covers 12 residues. V lost 6 bases to trimming and J lost 7 bases; unmatched junction nucleotides: 2.

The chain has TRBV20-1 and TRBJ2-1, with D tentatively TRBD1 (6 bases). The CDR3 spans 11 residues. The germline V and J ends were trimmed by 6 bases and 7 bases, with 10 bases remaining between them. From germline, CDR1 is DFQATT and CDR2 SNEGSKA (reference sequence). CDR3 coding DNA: TGCAGTGCGCCACAGGGAAATGAGCAGTTCTTC. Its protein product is CSAPQGNEQFF.

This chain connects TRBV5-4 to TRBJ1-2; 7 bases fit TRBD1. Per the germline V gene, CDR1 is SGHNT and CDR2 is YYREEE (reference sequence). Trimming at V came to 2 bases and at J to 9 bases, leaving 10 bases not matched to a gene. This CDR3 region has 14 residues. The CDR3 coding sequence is TGTGCCAGCAGCTTCCGACAGGGCTATCGTAGCTACACCTTC. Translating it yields CASSFRQGYRSYTF.

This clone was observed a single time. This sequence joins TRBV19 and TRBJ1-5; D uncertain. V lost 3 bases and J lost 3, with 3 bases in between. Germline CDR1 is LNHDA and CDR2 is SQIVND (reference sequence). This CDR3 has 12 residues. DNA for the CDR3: TGTGCCAGTAGTATCCACAATCAGCCCCAGCATTTT. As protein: CASSIHNQPQHF.

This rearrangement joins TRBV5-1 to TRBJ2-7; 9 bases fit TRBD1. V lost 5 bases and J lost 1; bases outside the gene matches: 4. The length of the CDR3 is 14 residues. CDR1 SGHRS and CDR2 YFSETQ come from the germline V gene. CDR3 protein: CASRWTGASYEQYF. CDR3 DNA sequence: TGCGCCAGCAGATGGACAGGGGCTTCCTACGAGCAGTACTTC.

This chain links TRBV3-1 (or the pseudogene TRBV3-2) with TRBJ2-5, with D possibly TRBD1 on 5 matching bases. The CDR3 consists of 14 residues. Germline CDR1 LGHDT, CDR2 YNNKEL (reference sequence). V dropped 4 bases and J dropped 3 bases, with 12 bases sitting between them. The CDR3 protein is CASSLGQREETQYF. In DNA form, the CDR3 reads TGTGCCAGCAGCCTCGGACAAAGGGAAGAGACCCAGTACTTC.